This TCR beta chain emerged from a study of radiotherapy plus CTLA-4 blockade in lung cancer. Trimming removed 5 bases at V and 5 bases at J, with 13 bases between. The CDR3 has 13 amino acids. Germline lookup yields CDR1 SGHNT and CDR2 YYREEE (reference sequence). Only in-frame clones appear in the TCRdb table, and some are missing; sequencing was by immunoSEQ multiplex PCR. The data contain under 95,000 clones, approximately 84% of them seen just once; the ten biggest clones take up approximately 0.73%. The genes are TRBV5-4 and TRBJ2-5; D may be TRBD1 (6 bases). Sequenced here: peripheral blood, sampled from a patient treated with radiotherapy plus ipilimumab. This sequence originates from a human donor with non-small cell lung cancer who had stable disease on radiotherapy plus ipilimumab. In nucleotides, the CDR3 is TGTGCCAGCAGACAGGGTTCCCGGGAGACCCAGTACTTC. It encodes CASRQGSRETQYF.